This TCR beta chain appears in the sequencing data of a study of shared clonotypes between healthy human individuals. Across the study: The cohort comprised a couple of women and a few men. Their ages spanned 18 to 49 years. Plates per donor: three CD4 naive, three CD4 memory, two CD8 naive, one CD8 memory.

The CDR3 is 15 residues long. Deletions cut 0 bases from V and 6 bases from J, with 12 bases between. Germline V gene data show CDR1 as SGHDT and CDR2 as YYEEEE. Comment on this clone: Its target is unknown.

As defined, naive CD8 cells were CD45RO-negative and positively selected for CCR7, with terminally differentiated effector memory CD45RA+ cells excluded. Study results and limitations: Tissues were not sampled, only blood, and their repertoires likely differ. Between a few donors, naive CD4 clonotypes were shared at a level of about 5%.

Here immunoSEQ multiplex PCR was the method, and the copy in TCRdb shows in-frame clones only, minus some. The sample consists of about 800,000 clones, around 96% of them appearing once. This rearrangement joins TRBV5-6 to TRBJ2-2; either TRBD1 or TRBD2 may fit D (6 bases each). The sequenced sample was naive CD8+ T cells sorted from blood. The clonotype originates from a man under 40 in good health. Here the CDR3 reads CASSLVAGEAGELFF. The DNA for the CDR3 is TGTGCCAGCAGCTTGGTGGCAGGGGAGGCCGGGGAGCTGTTTTTT.